This entry is about one T cell receptor (beta chain). Its antigen is currently unknown. The sample comes from a study of T cell repertoires in cytomegalovirus infection. Study at large: A matching HLA type, together with CMV infection, was signaled by public TCR beta signatures.

Study results and limitations: Dominating the ex vivo response were HLA-C-restricted CMV-specific TCR beta clonotypes.

TCRdb reprocessed the reads with MiXCR, giving one entry per CDR3 protein. Seen here are roughly 280,000 distinct CDR3 sequences, 20% to 25% observed once, and the top ten hold 15% to 20%. CDR3 length equals 15 residues. Germline V gene lookup returns CDR1 LNHNV and CDR2 YYDKDF (reference sequence). The V gene end was trimmed by 8 bases and the J gene end by 9 bases; junction bases not matched to a gene: 12. The chain carries TRBV15 and TRBJ2-1; 11 bases match TRBD2. This sequence originates from a human donor in good health (CMV status not recorded). Some clones in this sample may be carry-over from other donors' samples. Material: cultured PBMCs, obtained from culture after CMV antigen stimulation. DNA for the CDR3: TGTGCCACCGCGGAGTTAGCGGGAGGGCCGGGTGAGCAGTTCTTC. Residues: CATAELAGGPGEQFF.